Detailed here is one T cell receptor beta chain. This clonotype was seen more than once but under ten times. Its antigen has not been determined. Base-call qualities are not available, and no considerably larger clone is one nucleotide away. This sample stems from a study of response to subunit inactivated influenza vaccine (dated by TCRdb to the late 2010s). Looking at the study overall: To follow how T cells responded to a trivalent subunit inactivated influenza vaccine, the researchers relied on deep quantitative profiling of the T cell receptor repertoire. On the study overall, not on this receptor specifically: The authors suggested that each seasonal influenza vaccination may recruit only a limited number of new T cells.

V gives up 6 bases and J gives up 3 bases, and the segment between their germline ends measures 14 bases. The CDR1 and CDR2 encoded by the germline V gene are ENHRY and SYGVKD. From cysteine to phenylalanine, the CDR3 is 14 amino acids long. Kept here is only the CDR3 DNA, which spans 42 bases and is read in frame from base 1. Library preparation used RT-PCR. For sequencing, an Illumina HiSeq 2500 was employed. Starting from the raw public reads, TCRdb applied fastp trimming at Q25, assembled clones with MiXCR and retained in-frame beta chains. Each CDR3 protein appears once, grouped with its most common genes and DNA. In this sample the table shows under 550,000 distinct CDR3 sequences, 7.6% of which occur a single time. The ten biggest clones cover 10% to 15% of the sample.

This sequence was found in a man between 50 and 69 years old who received an inactivated influenza vaccine. Donor details come from another sample of the same person, matched by shared clones. The sample in question was PBMCs from blood, obtained 23 to 25 months after vaccination. The V and J segments used are TRBV10-3 and TRBJ1-2, with the D gene uncertain. CDR3 region: CAIRSIDGHYGYTF. The bases read TGTGCCATCAGATCAATTGACGGTCACTATGGCTACACCTTC.